The T cell receptor (beta chain) under discussion was sequenced for a study of shared clonotypes between healthy human individuals. The table came from immunoSEQ multiplex PCR; TCRdb's copy has only in-frame clones and leaves some out. Of roughly 2 million clones listed, 90% to 95% are singletons. As to this clone: Other DNA sequences of this sample code for an identical CDR3.

The V gene's germline CDR1 is MNHEY and CDR2 SVGAGI. CDR3 length: 12 residues. Trimming shortened V by 6 bases and J by 0 bases, and 4 bases separated the two germline ends. The sample consisted of naive CD4+ T cells sorted from blood. Stated subset: CD45RA+ positively selected. This chain uses TRBV6-5 with TRBJ2-3; D is undetermined. This TCR was recovered from a man aged 18 to 29 in good health. CDR3 in DNA: TGTGCCAGCAGATCTAGCACAGATACGCAGTATTTT. Translation: CASRSSTDTQYF.